The source of this TCR beta chain is a study of blood T cell repertoires in COVID-19. Study in general: The United States, Italy and Spain were the sources of the acute and convalescent COVID-19 samples. Sources were T cells, B-cell-depleted T cells, or PBMCs; the material itself was cDNA or gDNA.

The CDR3 runs to 11 residues. From germline, CDR1 is WSHSY and CDR2 SAAADI. Trimming shortened V by 2 bases and J by 7 bases, and 5 bases separated the two germline ends. Measured with immunoSEQ multiplex PCR; TCRdb has only the in-frame clones, and not every one. The sample carries 140,000 to 150,000 clones, about 80% recorded once. This chain links TRBV10-2 with TRBJ1-2; D remains ambiguous. The origin of this receptor is a man between 65 and 85 years old who had recovered from COVID-19. Sample: peripheral blood. The CDR3 spells CASSEGLGYTF. The DNA for the CDR3 is TGCGCCAGCAGTGAGGGCCTTGGCTACACCTTC.